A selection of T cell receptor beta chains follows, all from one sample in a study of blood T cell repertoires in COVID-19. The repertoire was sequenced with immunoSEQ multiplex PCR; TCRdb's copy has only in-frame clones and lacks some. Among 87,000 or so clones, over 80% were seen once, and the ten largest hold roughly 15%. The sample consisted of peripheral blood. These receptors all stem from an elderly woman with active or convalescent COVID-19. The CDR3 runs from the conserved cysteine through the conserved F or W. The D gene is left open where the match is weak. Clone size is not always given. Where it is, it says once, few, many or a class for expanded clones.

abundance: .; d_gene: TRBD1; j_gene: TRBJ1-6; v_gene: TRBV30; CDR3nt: TGTGCCTGGGCCGGGACAGATTCACCCCTCCACTTT; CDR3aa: CAWAGTDSPLHF
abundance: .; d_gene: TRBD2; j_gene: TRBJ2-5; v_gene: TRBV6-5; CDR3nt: TGTGCCAGCAAAACGGGGGGGGCCCCCGAGACCCAGTACTTC; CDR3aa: CASKTGGAPETQYF
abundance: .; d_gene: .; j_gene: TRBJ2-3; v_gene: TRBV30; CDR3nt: TGTGCCTGGAGGCCATCGTGGGGAGTGGGGACAGATACGCAGTATTTT; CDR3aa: CAWRPSWGVGTDTQYF
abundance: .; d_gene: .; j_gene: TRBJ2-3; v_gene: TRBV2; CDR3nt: TGTGCCAGCAACCGACTCGGCACAGATACGCAGTATTTT; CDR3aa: CASNRLGTDTQYF
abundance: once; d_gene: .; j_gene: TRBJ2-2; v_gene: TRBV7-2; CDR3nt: TGTGCCAGCAGCCAAGTCCCGGCAGGGTGGGGCACCGGGGAGCTGTTTTTT; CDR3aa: CASSQVPAGWGTGELFF
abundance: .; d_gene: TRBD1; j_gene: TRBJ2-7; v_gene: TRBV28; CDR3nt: TGTGCCAGCATTGGACAGGGTTACGAGCAGTACTTC; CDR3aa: CASIGQGYEQYF
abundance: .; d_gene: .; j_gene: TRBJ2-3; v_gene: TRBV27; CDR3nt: TGTGCCAGCAGTTTATCGAAAGGACTAACCAGCACAGATACGCAGTATTTT; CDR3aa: CASSLSKGLTSTDTQYF
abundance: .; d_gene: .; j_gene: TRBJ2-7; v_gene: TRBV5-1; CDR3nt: TGCGCCAGCAGCGACCCGACAGCCGCCTACGAGCAGTACTTC; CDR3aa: CASSDPTAAYEQYF
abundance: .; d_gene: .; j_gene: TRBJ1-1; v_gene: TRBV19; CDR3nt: TGTGCCAGTAGTATTTTTCAGGGGGAAGCTTTCTTT; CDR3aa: CASSIFQGEAFF
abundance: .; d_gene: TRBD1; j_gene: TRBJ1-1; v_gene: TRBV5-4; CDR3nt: TGTGCCAGCATCGGACAGGGTGGGACTATGAACACTGAAGCTTTCTTT; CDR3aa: CASIGQGGTMNTEAFF
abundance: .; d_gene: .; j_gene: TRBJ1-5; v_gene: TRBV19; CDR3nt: TGTGCCAGTAGTTTACAGGGAAGTCAGCCCCAGCATTTT; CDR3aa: CASSLQGSQPQHF
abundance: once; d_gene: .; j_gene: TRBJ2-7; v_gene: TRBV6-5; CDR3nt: TGTGCCAGCAGTTACGCCAGCGCCTACGGGCAGTACTTC; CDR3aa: CASSYASAYGQYF
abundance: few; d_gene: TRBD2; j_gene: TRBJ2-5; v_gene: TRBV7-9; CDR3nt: TGTGCCAGCAGCTCCGGACTAGCGGGGGCCAGAGGAGAGACCCAGTACTTC; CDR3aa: CASSSGLAGARGETQYF
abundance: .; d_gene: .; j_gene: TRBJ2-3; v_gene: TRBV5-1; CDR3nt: TGCGCCAGCAGGTCATCAACTAGCACAGATACGCAGTATTTT; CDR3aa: CASRSSTSTDTQYF
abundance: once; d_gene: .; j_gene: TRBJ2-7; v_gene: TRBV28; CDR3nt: TGTGCCACCCACTTCTCGGGACTGCCTATAGAGCAGTACTTC; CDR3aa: CATHFSGLPIEQYF
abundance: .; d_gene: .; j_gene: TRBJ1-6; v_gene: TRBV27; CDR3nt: TGTGCCAGCAGTGAGGTCAGAGACTTCTATTCACCCCTCCACTTT; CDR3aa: CASSEVRDFYSPLHF
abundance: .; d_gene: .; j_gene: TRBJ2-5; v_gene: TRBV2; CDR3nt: TGTGCCAGCAGTGAAGCGCTCGGCAGCGGAGAGACCCAGTACTTC; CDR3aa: CASSEALGSGETQYF
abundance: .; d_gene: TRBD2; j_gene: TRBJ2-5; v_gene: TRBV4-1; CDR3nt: TGCGCCAGCAGCCCCCCCGGGACTAGCGGGCAAGAGACCCAGTACTTC; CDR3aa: CASSPPGTSGQETQYF
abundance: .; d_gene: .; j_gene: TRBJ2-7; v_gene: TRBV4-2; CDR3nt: TGTGCCAGCAGCCAAGCTAGAGTAGCTGGCGAGCAGTACTTC; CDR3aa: CASSQARVAGEQYF
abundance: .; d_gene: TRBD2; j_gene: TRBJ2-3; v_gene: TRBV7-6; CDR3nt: TGTGCCAGCAGCTCCTTAGCGGGGGGGCGCACAGATACGCAGTATTTT; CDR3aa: CASSSLAGGRTDTQYF
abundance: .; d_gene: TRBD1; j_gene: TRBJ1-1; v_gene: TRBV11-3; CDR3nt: TGTGCCAGCAGCTCCGAGTCAGGGGGCAAAACTGAAGCTTTCTTT; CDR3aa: CASSSESGGKTEAFF
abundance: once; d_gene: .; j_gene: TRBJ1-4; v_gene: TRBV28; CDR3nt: TGTGCCAGCAGTTTATCCTTGGAAAAACTGTTTTTT; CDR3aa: CASSLSLEKLFF
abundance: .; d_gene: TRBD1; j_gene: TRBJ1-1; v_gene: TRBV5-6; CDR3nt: TGTGCCAGCAGCAAGGACAGGGGGAGAAACACTGAAGCTTTCTTT; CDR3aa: CASSKDRGRNTEAFF
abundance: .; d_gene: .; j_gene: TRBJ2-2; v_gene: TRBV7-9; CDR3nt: TGTGCCAGCAGCTTAAGCGGAAACACCGGGGAGCTGTTTTTT; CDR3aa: CASSLSGNTGELFF
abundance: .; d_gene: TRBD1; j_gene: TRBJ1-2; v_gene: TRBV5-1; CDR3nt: TGCGCCAGCAGCTCAGGACAGGAACCTAACTATGGCTACACCTTC; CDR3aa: CASSSGQEPNYGYTF
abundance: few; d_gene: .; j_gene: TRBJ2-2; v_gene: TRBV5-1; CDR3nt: TGCGCCAGCAGCGTAGGAGGAGGTTCTGGGGAGCTGTTTTTT; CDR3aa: CASSVGGGSGELFF
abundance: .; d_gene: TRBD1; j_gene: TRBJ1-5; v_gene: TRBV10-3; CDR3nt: TGTGCCATCAGCCAGGGGGCGAGTCAGCCCCAGCATTTT; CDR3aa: CAISQGASQPQHF
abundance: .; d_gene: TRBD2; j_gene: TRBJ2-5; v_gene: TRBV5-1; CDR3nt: TGCGCCAGCAGCTTGGTTTCGGGGGGGCAAGAGACCCAGTACTTC; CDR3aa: CASSLVSGGQETQYF
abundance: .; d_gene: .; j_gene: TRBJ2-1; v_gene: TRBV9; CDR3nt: TGTGCCAGCAGCGTAGAAGGTAGCGGCCGGCACAATGAGCAGTTCTTC; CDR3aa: CASSVEGSGRHNEQFF
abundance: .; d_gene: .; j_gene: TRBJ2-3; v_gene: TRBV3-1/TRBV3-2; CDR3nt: TGTGCCAGCAGCCTCGGGGGAGATACGCAGTATTTT; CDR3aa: CASSLGGDTQYF
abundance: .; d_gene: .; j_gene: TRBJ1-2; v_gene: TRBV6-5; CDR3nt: TGTGCCAGCAGTTACTCTTTGCGGGAGGGTGGCTACACCTTC; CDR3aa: CASSYSLREGGYTF
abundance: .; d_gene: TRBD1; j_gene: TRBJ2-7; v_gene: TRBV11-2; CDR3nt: TGTGCCAGCAGCTTCGGACAGGGAGATTCCTACGAGCAGTACTTC; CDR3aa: CASSFGQGDSYEQYF
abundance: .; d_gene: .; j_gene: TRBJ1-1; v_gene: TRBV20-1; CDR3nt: TGCAGTGCGTGGGGCGGCATTGAAGCTTTCTTT; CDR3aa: CSAWGGIEAFF
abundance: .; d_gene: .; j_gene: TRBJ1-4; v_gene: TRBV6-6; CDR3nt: TGTGCCAGCAGCTCTACGGGACAAGGGAATGAAAAACTGTTTTTT; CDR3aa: CASSSTGQGNEKLFF
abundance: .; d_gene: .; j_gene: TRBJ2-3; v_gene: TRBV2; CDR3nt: TGTGCCAGCAGCGCTAGGGGACATAGCACAGATACGCAGTATTTT; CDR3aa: CASSARGHSTDTQYF
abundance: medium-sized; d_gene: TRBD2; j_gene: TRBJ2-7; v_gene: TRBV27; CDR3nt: TGTGCCAGCAGTCCTACTAGCGGGAGCCCCTACGAGCAGTACTTC; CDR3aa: CASSPTSGSPYEQYF
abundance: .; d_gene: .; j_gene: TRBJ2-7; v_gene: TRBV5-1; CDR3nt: TGCGCCAGCAGCTTGGACAGGGTTGGCGAGCAGTACTTC; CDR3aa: CASSLDRVGEQYF
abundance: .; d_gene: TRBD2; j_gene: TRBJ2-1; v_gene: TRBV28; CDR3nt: TGTGCCAGCAGTTTAGCGCGGGAGTTGGATGAGCAGTTCTTC; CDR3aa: CASSLARELDEQFF
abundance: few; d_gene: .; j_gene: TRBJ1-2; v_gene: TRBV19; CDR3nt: TGTGCCAGTAGTATAGGGAGGCGCGAAAACCCTAACTATGGCTACACCTTC; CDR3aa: CASSIGRRENPNYGYTF
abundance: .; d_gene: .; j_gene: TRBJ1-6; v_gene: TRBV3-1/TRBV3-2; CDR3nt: TGTGCCAGCAGCCAGGGGGGGCCAGGAGCCTATAATTCACCCCTCCACTTT; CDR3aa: CASSQGGPGAYNSPLHF
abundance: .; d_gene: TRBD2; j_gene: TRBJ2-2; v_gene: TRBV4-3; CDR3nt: TGCGCCAGCAGCCAAGGTGATAGCGGGAGTTATGTATACACCGGGGAGCTGTTTTTT; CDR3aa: CASSQGDSGSYVYTGELFF
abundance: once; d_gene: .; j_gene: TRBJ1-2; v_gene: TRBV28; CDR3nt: TGTGCCATCCCGGGAGGGGGACTCTATGGCTACACCTTC; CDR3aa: CAIPGGGLYGYTF
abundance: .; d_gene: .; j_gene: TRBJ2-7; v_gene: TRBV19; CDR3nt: TGTGCCAGTAGTAACAGGGCTAGCTCCTACGAGCAGTACTTC; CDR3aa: CASSNRASSYEQYF
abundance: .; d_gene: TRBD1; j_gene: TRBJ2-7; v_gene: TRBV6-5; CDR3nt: TGTGCCAGCAGGAGACAACGGGACAGTCCCTACGAGCAGTACTTC; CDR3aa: CASRRQRDSPYEQYF
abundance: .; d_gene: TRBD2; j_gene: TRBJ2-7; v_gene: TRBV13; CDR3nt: TGTGCCAGCAGCCACTGGGGGACTAGCGGGGGCTACGAGCAGTACTTC; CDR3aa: CASSHWGTSGGYEQYF
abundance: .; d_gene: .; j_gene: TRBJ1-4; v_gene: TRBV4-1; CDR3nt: TGCGCCAGCAGGCCCAGGGAGGCAACTAATGAAAAACTGTTTTTT; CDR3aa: CASRPREATNEKLFF
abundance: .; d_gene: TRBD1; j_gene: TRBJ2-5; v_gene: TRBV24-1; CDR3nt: TGTGCCACCAGTGACCAGGGGGCGGCGGAGACCCAGTACTTC; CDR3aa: CATSDQGAAETQYF
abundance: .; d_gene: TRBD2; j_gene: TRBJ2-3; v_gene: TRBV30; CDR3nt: TGTGCCTCCGGAACTAGCGGGAATACAGATACGCAGTATTTT; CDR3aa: CASGTSGNTDTQYF
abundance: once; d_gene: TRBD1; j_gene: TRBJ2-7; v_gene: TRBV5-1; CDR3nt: TGCGCCAGCAGCTTTGGGGACAGTAGTTTCTACGAGCAGTACTTC; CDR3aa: CASSFGDSSFYEQYF
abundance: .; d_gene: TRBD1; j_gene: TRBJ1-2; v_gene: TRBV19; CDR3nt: TGTGCCAGTAGTCCCACCCACGGGACAGGGGAATATGGCTACACCTTC; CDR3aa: CASSPTHGTGEYGYTF
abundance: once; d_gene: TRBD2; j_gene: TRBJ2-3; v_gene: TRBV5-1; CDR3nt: TGCGCCAGCAGGTCATTAGCGGGGGGTCACACAGATACGCAGTATTTT; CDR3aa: CASRSLAGGHTDTQYF
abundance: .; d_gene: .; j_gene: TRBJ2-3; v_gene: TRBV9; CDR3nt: TGTGCCAGCAGCGTAATTGGGCAGCCTAGCACAGATACGCAGTATTTT; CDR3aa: CASSVIGQPSTDTQYF
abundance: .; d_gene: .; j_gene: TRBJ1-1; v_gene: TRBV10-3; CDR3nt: TGTGCCATCAGTGAGTCTTTAGTGAACACTGAAGCTTTCTTT; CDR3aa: CAISESLVNTEAFF